These 6 T cell receptor beta chains share one sample of origin, sequenced in a study of identical twins. TCRdb itself ran the 5' RACE reads through MiXCR, one entry per CDR3 protein. Among some 460,000 distinct CDR3 sequences listed, 11% to 15% were seen once. These data are also associated with another study on yellow fever vaccine responses in identical twins.

The sequenced sample consisted of CD4+ T cells sorted from blood. The receptors stem from a woman aged 18-29 years in good health.

The genes are TRBV12-3 or TRBV12-4 and TRBJ2-6; 10 bases fit TRBD2. This CDR3 contains 16 residues. V was pared by 8 bases and J by 4 bases, with 8 bases of the junction left unmatched. This CDR3 is CASSTAGGLGANVLTF. Here the CDR3 DNA reads TGTGCCAGCTCCACAGCGGGGGGGCTCGGGGCCAACGTCCTGACTTTC.

The table lists this clonotype with a few counts. This chain uses TRBV6-5 with TRBJ2-2; the D gene is possibly TRBD2 (6 bases). Germline CDR1 is MNHEY and CDR2 is SVGAGI. This CDR3 has 14 amino acids. V was pared by 4 bases and J by 3 bases, with 9 bases between. This CDR3 reads CASSSGLYTGELFF. For the CDR3, the DNA is TGTGCCAGCAGTTCGGGACTTTACACCGGGGAGCTGTTTTTT.

This clonotype was seen repeatedly, ten times or more. The chain has TRBV5-1 and TRBJ2-7, with D unclear. Per the germline V gene, CDR1 is SGHRS and CDR2 is YFSETQ. Trimming left V 4 bases short and J 3 bases short, with 8 bases between. This CDR3 contains 12 residues. CDR3 sequence (DNA): TGCGCCAGCAGCCCCATAGGCTACGAGCAGTACTTC. Its protein product is CASSPIGYEQYF.

V and J are TRBV11-2 and TRBJ1-2, with D tentatively TRBD1 (5 bases). Germline CDR1 and CDR2: SGHAT and FQNNGV. The CDR3 is made up of 15 amino acids. V was trimmed by 2 bases and J by 3 bases, leaving 13 bases between them. The DNA of the CDR3 is TGTGCCAGCAGCTTACACGGGGGAGATGACTATGGCTACACCTTC. This gives the protein CASSLHGGDDYGYTF.

This chain uses TRBV6-1 with TRBJ2-3, with a tentative D call TRBD2 (6 bases). CDR3 length: 15 residues. Germline lookup yields CDR1 MNHNS and CDR2 SASEGT. The V end lost 5 bases, the J end lost 2 bases, and 14 bases lay between the germline ends. CDR3 in DNA: TGTGCCAGCAGTCCAGGGTGGGACTTCACAGATACGCAGTATTTT. Translation: CASSPGWDFTDTQYF.

There are many counts of this clonotype. The chain joins TRBV7-8 to TRBJ2-5; D gene uncertain. Germline lookup yields CDR1 SGHVS and CDR2 FQNEAQ. V was shortened by 2 bases and J by 4 bases, with 14 bases between the two germline ends. The CDR3 loop spans 15 amino acids. The CDR3 nucleotides are TGTGCCAGCAGCTTAAGTGTTAGACTGTCAGAGACCCAGTACTTC. The encoded protein is CASSLSVRLSETQYF.